Each of the 8 T cell receptor beta chains below was sequenced from the same sample in a study of blood T cells in healthy people across ages. Next came a second PCR, run for roughly 6 to 11 cycles, which used a sample-barcoded 5' primer along with a J-beta primer mix. TCRdb re-analysed the 5' RACE reads in MiXCR, keeping a single row per CDR3 protein. This sample yields 1.5 million to 1.9 million distinct CDR3 sequences, of which 42% are seen a single time; approximately 4% belongs to the top ten. Sequenced material: blood. These receptors came from a woman between 18 and 29 years old in good health.

The chain is built from TRBV5-1 and TRBJ2-3; TRBD2 aligns across 7 bases. V shed 4 bases, J shed 4 bases, and the junction held 6 bases outside the gene matches. CDR1 and CDR2 (germline): SGHRS, YFSETQ. The length of the CDR3 is 14 residues. Here the CDR3 DNA reads TGCGCCAGCAGCACCGGGGAGGGACCAGATACGCAGTATTTT. Protein product: CASSTGEGPDTQYF.

J is TRBJ1-5 and V is TRBV6-6; D uncertain. V lost 4 bases, J lost 0 bases, and 16 bases lay in between. CDR3 size: 17 residues. Germline V lookup: CDR1 MNHNY, CDR2 SVGAGI (reference sequence). The DNA for the CDR3 is TGTGCCAGCAGTTTCGGGGTCCTAAAAGATAGCAATCAGCCCCAGCATTTT. Translation: CASSFGVLKDSNQPQHF.

This clonotype turned up a few times. The J gene is TRBJ1-1, the V gene TRBV5-4; perhaps TRBD1 as D (6 bases). This CDR3 has 15 amino acids. In germline, CDR1 is SGHNT, CDR2 YYREEE (reference sequence). V shed 0 bases and J shed 5 bases, with 14 bases lying between them. CDR3 DNA sequence: TGTGCCAGCAGCTTGGCCGGGGCCCAGGGGACTGAAGCTTTCTTT. This translates into CASSLAGAQGTEAFF.

The chain uses TRBV6-6 and TRBJ1-4, with TRBD1 matching over 7 bases. The germline V gene has CDR1 MNHNY and CDR2 SVGAGI (reference sequence). V shed 6 bases and J 3 bases; nucleotides not matched to a gene: 7. The CDR3 totals 15 residues. The chain's CDR3 is CASRVRQGPNEKLFF. For the CDR3, the DNA is TGTGCCAGCAGAGTTCGACAGGGCCCTAATGAAAAACTGTTTTTT.

This chain joins TRBV14 and TRBJ1-2; no clear D gene. CDR1 SGHDN and CDR2 FVKESK come from the germline V gene. V lost 4 bases and J lost 3, with 15 bases in between. CDR3 length: 15 amino acids. The CDR3 loop reads CASSRDFLDHYGYTF. In nucleotides, the CDR3 is TGTGCCAGCAGCCGAGATTTCCTTGACCACTATGGCTACACCTTC.

This chain uses TRBV27 with TRBJ1-1; D remains unclear. The V gene lost 5 bases and the J gene lost 1 base, with 11 bases spanning the gap. Germline V gives CDR1 MNHEY, CDR2 SMNVEV (reference sequence). The CDR3 covers 14 residues. The chain's CDR3 is CASSVSRGNTEAFF. The CDR3, as DNA: TGTGCCAGCAGTGTAAGTCGCGGGAACACTGAAGCTTTCTTT.

This clonotype was seen only a few times. This sequence joins TRBV5-6 and TRBJ2-3, with 8 bases matching TRBD1. The CDR3 covers 18 residues. CDR1 is SGHDT, CDR2 YYEEEE, per germline. J gave up 5 bases and V 0 bases, and 14 bases lay outside the gene matches. In nucleotides, the CDR3 is TGTGCCAGCAGCTTGGGCCTTATCGAGGACAGGGTACGAGATACGCAGTATTTT. Amino acid sequence: CASSLGLIEDRVRDTQYF.

This clonotype was seen more than once but under ten times. This chain uses TRBV5-1 with TRBJ2-5; a possible D gene is TRBD1 (6 bases). Trimming removed 2 bases from V and 4 bases from J, with 18 bases in between. CDR3 length: 16 residues. Germline V gene sequence: CDR1 SGHRS, CDR2 YFSETQ. This chain's CDR3 is CASSFSGPGTSETQYF. CDR3 bases: TGCGCCAGCAGCTTCTCAGGACCCGGGACATCAGAGACCCAGTACTTC.